The T cell receptor (beta chain) described here comes from a study of blood T cells in healthy people across ages. The CDR3 sequence is 15 residues long. Germline CDR1 is LGHDT and CDR2 is YNNKEL (reference sequence). V lost 4 bases to trimming and J lost 0 bases, with 11 bases between them. Combining a sample-barcoded 5' primer with a J-beta primer mix, a second PCR ran for roughly 6 to 11 cycles. Using its own MiXCR run on the 5' RACE reads, TCRdb lists one record per CDR3 protein. The data contain over 1,500,000 distinct CDR3 sequences, 39% of them singletons. Sequencing was carried out using blood. The TCR sequence derives from a human donor in good health. The rearrangement uses TRBV3-1 and TRBJ2-3; D call uncertain. The DNA of the CDR3 is TGTGCCAGCAGCCGTACTCGATTTAGCACAGATACGCAGTATTTT. This sequence encodes CASSRTRFSTDTQYF.